Listed here are 32 T cell receptor beta chains from one sample, sequenced in a study of blood T cell repertoires in COVID-19 (dated by TCRdb to about 2020). Preparation of the library involved the immunoSEQ multiplex PCR assay. TCRdb retrieved this table from immuneACCESS and kept in-frame rearrangements only. Not all clones are present; in checked studies, unresolved V genes account for under half, and no reason is known for the remainder. Counted in this sample were hundreds of thousands of clones; nearly 90% of them appeared once. The top ten hold 2% to 2.5% of the sample. Sequenced sample: PBMCs or T cells enriched from blood (not recorded which). The receptors come from a woman in her thirties or forties with acute COVID-19.

The CDR3 DNA follows: TGTGCCAGCAGCTTATCCGGGACAGTGAATAATTCACCCCTCCACTTT. It encodes CASSLSGTVNNSPLHF. The chain links TRBV11-2 to TRBJ1-6; 7 nucleotides agree with TRBD1. The CDR3 has 16 amino acids. Germline CDR1 is SGHAT and CDR2 is FQNNGV. V trimming: 2 bases; J trimming: 5 bases; junction bases outside the gene matches: 6.

The V and J genes are TRBV25-1 and TRBJ2-1; D may be TRBD2 (6 bases). This CDR3 has 16 residues. Trimming took off 6 bases at V and 8 bases at J, with 23 bases between the two ends. Per the germline V gene, CDR1 is MGHDK and CDR2 is SYGVNS. The CDR3 nucleotides are TGTGCCAGCAGAGTCGCCGGGACTCCCAGGTCGGATGAGCAGTTCTTC. This encodes CASRVAGTPRSDEQFF.

In DNA form, the CDR3 reads TGTGCCAGCAGCTTAGTATCTGGAGAGCACACAGATACGCAGTATTTT. Residues: CASSLVSGEHTDTQYF. The chain employs TRBV7-8 and TRBJ2-3, with D unclear. V was cut by 1 base and J by 2 bases, with 13 bases left in between. The V gene's germline CDR1 is SGHVS and CDR2 FQNEAQ. CDR3 size: 16 residues.

The rearrangement joins TRBV3-1 (or the pseudogene TRBV3-2) to TRBJ1-1; maybe TRBD1 (6 bases). V was shortened by 1 base and J by 1 base, with 13 bases between the two germline ends. Germline V lookup: CDR1 LGHDT, CDR2 YNNKEL (reference sequence). CDR3 length: 16 amino acids. The chain's CDR3 is CASSQGGGKGNTEAFF. As DNA, the CDR3 is TGTGCCAGCAGCCAAGGGGGGGGCAAGGGGAACACTGAAGCTTTCTTT.

The genes are TRBV30 and TRBJ1-5, with 9 bases that match TRBD1. The germline V gene encodes CDR1 GTSNPN and CDR2 SVGIG (reference sequence). Trimming cost V 1 base and J 4 bases; bases outside gene matches: 2. The CDR3 covers 14 residues. CDR3 in amino acids: CAWSEGQGNQPQHF. The CDR3 DNA is TGTGCCTGGAGTGAGGGACAGGGAAATCAGCCCCAGCATTTT.

The J gene is TRBJ1-1, the V gene TRBV6-6; perhaps TRBD1 as D (6 bases). The CDR3 sequence is 16 residues long. V was cut by 5 bases and J by 1 base, with 17 bases left in between. The germline CDR1 and CDR2 sequences are MNHNY and SVGAGI (reference sequence). The CDR3 DNA is TGTGCCAGCAGTCCCGGGGGGGGCGTCGAGAACACTGAAGCTTTCTTT. The encoded protein is CASSPGGGVENTEAFF.

This chain connects TRBV5-4 to TRBJ1-1; TRBD1 matches at 8 bases. The CDR3 sequence is 15 residues long. From germline, CDR1 is SGHNT and CDR2 YYREEE (reference sequence). J lost 1 base, V lost 1 base, and 3 bases had no gene match. CDR3 residues: CASSLSGTGNTEAFF. Written as DNA, the CDR3 is TGTGCCAGCAGCTTGTCCGGGACAGGGAACACTGAAGCTTTCTTT.

The chain employs TRBV9 and TRBJ2-5, with 7 bases aligning to TRBD1. V lost 3 bases and J lost 5; bases outside the gene matches: 4. Germline-derived CDR1 and CDR2 are SGDLS and YYNGEE. This CDR3 is built from 13 residues. The CDR3 sequence is CASSGDREETQYF. The CDR3 DNA reads as TGTGCCAGCAGCGGAGACAGGGAGGAGACCCAGTACTTC.

This clone was seen just once. The chain joins TRBV27 to TRBJ1-2; D perhaps matches TRBD1 (6 bases). CDR3 length equals 14 residues. V lost 3 bases, J lost 2 bases, and 10 bases lay in between. Germline V CDR1 and CDR2: MNHEY, SMNVEV (reference sequence). The chain's CDR3 is CASSLLGQNYGYTF. The CDR3 DNA follows: TGTGCCAGCAGTTTGCTCGGACAGAACTATGGCTACACCTTC.

This clone was seen once. The CDR3 DNA sequence: TGTGCCAGCAGCACATCGCTAAGGGGACAGGGTCGTTTCTGTAGCAATCAGCCCCAGCATTTT. As protein: CASSTSLRGQGRFCSNQPQHF. J is TRBJ1-5 and V is TRBV21-1; the table's D call, TRBD1, has no DNA check behind it. TRBV21-1 is marked as a pseudogene. This CDR3 region has 21 residues.

V gene TRBV20-1 combines with J gene TRBJ2-3, with 10 bases that match TRBD2. This CDR3 has 15 amino acids. Germline-derived CDR1 and CDR2 are DFQATT and SNEGSKA (reference sequence). V shed 3 bases and J 2 bases; nucleotides not matched to a gene: 5. CDR3 nucleotides: TGCAGTGCTAGTTTCACTAGCGGGATCACAGATACGCAGTATTTT. This sequence encodes CSASFTSGITDTQYF.

The chain combines TRBV30 with TRBJ1-1; tentatively, D is TRBD1 (5 bases). The V end lost 1 base, the J end lost 9 bases, and 12 bases lay between the germline ends. The germline V gene has CDR1 GTSNPN and CDR2 SVGIG (reference sequence). This CDR3 contains 12 residues. Written as DNA, the CDR3 is TGTGCCTGGAGTGCGGCAGCGGGGCAAGCTTTCTTT. Its translation is CAWSAAAGQAFF.

The chain carries TRBV30 and TRBJ1-2, with D possibly matching TRBD1 (5 bases). V lost 8 bases, J lost 4 bases, and 17 bases lay in between. CDR1 GTSNPN and CDR2 SVGIG come from the germline V gene (reference sequence). This CDR3 is built from 13 residues. CDR3 nucleotide sequence: TGTGCCGGGCCACGACAGAGCAGCTATGGCTACACCTTC. Protein: CAGPRQSSYGYTF.

The chain employs TRBV2 and TRBJ2-3; TRBD2 aligns across 11 bases. The CDR3 has 18 amino acids. Germline CDR1 is SNHLY and CDR2 is FYNNEI. V lost 4 bases, J lost 0 bases, and 9 bases stayed unmatched. CDR3 residues: CASSGLAGGPFSTDTQYF. CDR3 DNA sequence: TGTGCCAGCAGTGGCTTAGCGGGGGGGCCTTTTAGCACAGATACGCAGTATTTT.

This clone was recorded once. The chain combines TRBV24-1 with TRBJ2-3; D unclear. Trimming stripped 1 base from V and 1 base from J, with 2 bases between. This CDR3 has 13 amino acids. Germline V CDR1 and CDR2: KGHDR, SFDVKD. CDR3 sequence: CATSDFGTDTQYF. The CDR3 DNA is TGTGCCACCAGTGATTTCGGCACAGATACGCAGTATTTT.

The rearrangement uses TRBV15 and TRBJ2-2, with no clear D. CDR3 length equals 13 residues. Germline V lookup: CDR1 LNHNV, CDR2 YYDKDF (reference sequence). V was clipped by 8 bases and J by 1 base, with 8 bases between them. In DNA form, the CDR3 reads TGTGCCACCCGACACGTGAACACCGGGGAGCTGTTTTTT. This translates into CATRHVNTGELFF.

CDR3 coding DNA: TGTGCCAGCAGCCGGGACAGGGGTGACTCTAATTCACCCCTCCACTTT. It specifies CASSRDRGDSNSPLHF. This chain links TRBV16 with TRBJ1-6, with TRBD1 matching over 10 bases. V shed 4 bases and J 6 bases; nucleotides not matched to a gene: 6. The CDR3 is made up of 16 amino acids. Germline-derived CDR1 and CDR2 are KGHSY and FQNENV.

V usage is TRBV2 and J usage is TRBJ2-5, with a weak D call TRBD1 (5 bases). The germline CDR1 and CDR2 sequences are SNHLY and FYNNEI. The CDR3 sequence is 14 residues long. V dropped 7 bases and J dropped 2 bases, with 14 bases sitting between them. The CDR3 coding sequence is TGTGCCAGCAACTTGGGGCTCCGGCAAGAGACCCAGTACTTC. This translates into CASNLGLRQETQYF.

This clone occurred a few times. The chain employs TRBV19 and TRBJ1-1; possibly TRBD1 for D (5 bases). The CDR3 is made up of 14 amino acids. The V and J ends lost 1 base and 5 bases respectively, with 11 bases between them. Germline V lookup: CDR1 LNHDA, CDR2 SQIVND (reference sequence). This CDR3 is CASSIVGGRTEAFF. The DNA for the CDR3 is TGTGCCAGTAGTATAGTGGGGGGTAGGACTGAAGCTTTCTTT.

Note on this clone: Other DNA sequences in this specimen translate into the identical CDR3. The chain carries TRBV18 and TRBJ1-2; D remains ambiguous. Trimming cost V 0 bases and J 0 bases, with 5 bases left between them. This CDR3 is 14 amino acids long. CDR1 is KGHSH, CDR2 LQKENI, per germline. The DNA for the CDR3 is TGTGCCAGCTCACCACCGTCAGCTAACTATGGCTACACCTTC. Its translation is CASSPPSANYGYTF.

This chain connects TRBV5-6 to TRBJ1-1; D is possibly TRBD1 (5 bases). CDR1 SGHDT and CDR2 YYEEEE come from the germline V gene. The CDR3 consists of 14 residues. Between the trimmed V and J ends, which lost 0 bases and 1 base, there was a span of 7 bases. For the CDR3, the DNA is TGTGCCAGCAGCTTGGTGGGGGGGAACACTGAAGCTTTCTTT. Its protein product is CASSLVGGNTEAFF. Full variable domain (rest looked up from reference TRBV5-6 and TRBJ1-1): DAGVTQSPTHLIKTRGQQVTLRCSPKSGHDTVSWYQQALGQGPQFIFQYYEEEERQRGNFPDRFSGHQFPNYSSELNVNALLLGDSALYLCASSLVGGNTEAFFGQGTRLTVV.

The chain combines TRBV2 with TRBJ1-4; D gene uncertain. In germline, CDR1 is SNHLY, CDR2 FYNNEI. This CDR3 has 12 residues. Trimming took 6 bases from V and 8 from J, leaving 10 bases between them. Here the CDR3 reads CASRYPEEKLFF. DNA of the CDR3: TGTGCCAGCAGATACCCTGAGGAAAAACTGTTTTTT.

The chain is built from TRBV6-6 and TRBJ2-7; the match to TRBD1 covers 7 bases. The CDR3 runs 14 residues. J was trimmed by 4 bases and V by 2 bases; bases with no gene match: 5. Germline CDR1 reads MNHNY; CDR2 reads SVGAGI (reference sequence). CDR3 region: CASSYRDRSYEQYF. CDR3 sequence (DNA): TGTGCCAGCAGTTACCGGGACAGATCTTACGAGCAGTACTTC.

The rearrangement joins TRBV18 to TRBJ1-1, with D tentatively TRBD1 (5 bases). This CDR3 region has 15 residues. Trimming took 2 bases from V and 0 from J, leaving 10 bases between them. Germline V lookup: CDR1 KGHSH, CDR2 LQKENI. The CDR3 sequence: CASSPAGGLNTEAFF. DNA of the CDR3: TGTGCCAGCTCACCAGCGGGGGGATTGAACACTGAAGCTTTCTTT.

Concerning this clone: This CDR3 is also generated by other DNA sequences in the sample. Written as DNA, the CDR3 is TGTGCCAGCAGCCTCCGGGACAGCTCCTACGAGCAGTACTTC. It yields the protein CASSLRDSSYEQYF. This chain links TRBV7-9 with TRBJ2-7; 7 bases line up with TRBD1. V dropped 5 bases and J dropped 0; count of bases not matched to a gene: 4. Germline V gene data show CDR1 as SEHNR and CDR2 as FQNEAQ (reference sequence). The CDR3 totals 14 residues.

The chain recombines TRBV19 with TRBJ1-2, with TRBD1 matching 10 bases. The CDR3 length is 15 residues. The V gene's germline CDR1 is LNHDA and CDR2 SQIVND (reference sequence). The trim removed 3 bases at V and 3 bases at J, leaving 4 bases unmatched. CDR3 DNA: TGTGCCAGTAGTATGGCGACAGGGGGCTACTATGGCTACACCTTC. Translation gives CASSMATGGYYGYTF.

The chain has TRBV15 and TRBJ2-3; 12 bases are a match to TRBD2. Per the germline V gene, CDR1 is LNHNV and CDR2 is YYDKDF (reference sequence). This CDR3 comprises 15 residues. V trimming: 8 bases; J trimming: 3 bases; junction bases outside the gene matches: 6. The CDR3 nucleotides read TGTGCCACCGCTAGCGGGGGGGTGGTGACAGATACGCAGTATTTT. Translated: CATASGGVVTDTQYF.

V is TRBV25-1 and J is TRBJ1-5, with D possibly being TRBD1 (5 bases). This CDR3 is built from 14 residues. Per germline, CDR1 MGHDK and CDR2 SYGVNS. V lost 4 bases to trimming and J lost 5 bases, with 12 bases between them. The CDR3 reads CASSGGGIHQPQHF. In nucleotides, the CDR3 is TGTGCCAGCAGTGGCGGGGGGATCCATCAGCCCCAGCATTTT.

This clone was observed a few times. Other DNA sequences within the sample encode an identical CDR3. Here the CDR3 reads CASSQKLAGGPDTQYF. The CDR3 DNA reads TGTGCCAGCAGCCAAAAACTAGCGGGGGGTCCCGATACGCAGTATTTT. The rearrangement links TRBV3-1 (or the pseudogene TRBV3-2) to TRBJ2-3, with 12 bases aligning to TRBD2. The V segment lost 2 bases and the J segment 6 bases; nucleotides outside the gene matches: 6. The CDR3 runs to 16 residues. CDR1 and CDR2 from the germline V gene are LGHDT and YNNKEL (reference sequence).

The chain uses TRBV6-6 and TRBJ1-3; no clear D gene. Trimming took off 6 bases at V and 3 bases at J, with 9 bases between the two ends. The CDR3 covers 13 residues. CDR1 is MNHNY and CDR2 is SVGAGI in the germline V gene (reference sequence). The CDR3: CASSPTGGNTIYF. The DNA for the CDR3 is TGTGCCAGCAGCCCGACGGGTGGAAACACCATATATTTT.

This chain uses TRBV27 with TRBJ1-1, with D tentatively TRBD1 (5 bases). Germline CDR1 reads MNHEY; CDR2 reads SMNVEV (reference sequence). With 6 bases removed from V and 7 bases from J, the gap between germline ends came to 12 bases. The CDR3 extends over 12 amino acids. CDR3 amino acids: CASSRPGGEAFF. Written as DNA, the CDR3 is TGTGCCAGCAGCCGGCCCGGGGGTGAAGCTTTCTTT.

The chain has TRBV2 and TRBJ1-2, with 9 bases lining up with TRBD1. V lost 2 bases and J lost 2; bases outside the gene matches: 3. This CDR3 comprises 15 residues. Germline lookup yields CDR1 SNHLY and CDR2 FYNNEI. Written as DNA, the CDR3 is TGTGCCAGCAGTGAACCTGGGACAGGGAACTATGGCTACACCTTC. Amino acids: CASSEPGTGNYGYTF.